This is a list of T cell receptor beta chains from one sample in a study of blood T cell repertoires in COVID-19. The data were produced by immunoSEQ multiplex PCR, yet TCRdb's version contains in-frame clones alone and is incomplete. The sample lists 300,000 or so clones, nearly 90% occurring once. Sequences were obtained from PBMCs or T cells enriched from blood (not recorded which). These receptors all come from a woman between 50 and 59 years old who had been exposed to COVID-19. The CDR3 runs from the conserved cysteine through the conserved F or W. A D gene is named only where the DNA matches it firmly. Where a row states a size, it is once, few, many or the class of an expanded clone; other rows omit it.

V	size	J	D	CDR3	DNA
TRBV5-5	once	TRBJ2-2	TRBD1	CASSESGTGVTGELFF	TGTGCCAGCAGCGAATCCGGGACAGGTGTGACCGGGGAGCTGTTTTTT
TRBV7-8	-	TRBJ2-3	-	CASRKRMTTSTNTDTQYF	TGTGCCAGCAGGAAACGGATGACAACCTCAACGAACACAGATACGCAGTATTTT
TRBV28	-	TRBJ2-7	-	CASSPAWLTGHQSYEQYF	TGTGCCAGCAGCCCTGCCTGGCTGACAGGACACCAGTCCTACGAGCAGTACTTC
TRBV18	-	TRBJ2-6	-	CASSKAVQGGANVLTF	TGTGCCAGCTCAAAAGCTGTACAGGGTGGGGCCAACGTCCTGACTTTC
TRBV19	-	TRBJ1-5	-	CASTLLGRGANQPQHF	TGTGCCAGTACTCTTCTCGGCAGGGGCGCCAATCAGCCCCAGCATTTT
TRBV7-2	-	TRBJ1-2	-	CASSLTYGGTNYGYTF	TGTGCCAGCAGCTTAACGTATGGGGGGACTAACTATGGCTACACCTTC
TRBV3-1/TRBV3-2	-	TRBJ2-3	TRBD2	CASSQDRTSIGLDTQYF	TGTGCCAGCAGCCAAGATCGGACTAGCATCGGTCTGGATACGCAGTATTTT
TRBV4-1	once	TRBJ1-4	-	CASSLDGGKLFF	TGCGCCAGCAGTCTTGACGGCGGAAAACTGTTTTTT
TRBV19	once	TRBJ1-2	TRBD1	CASPAPGGGYTF	TGTGCCAGTCCCGCCCCAGGGGGCGGCTACACCTTC
TRBV9	-	TRBJ2-7	-	CASSARFFKGFPRLEQYF	TGTGCCAGCAGCGCACGATTTTTTAAGGGGTTCCCCCGCCTCGAGCAGTACTTC
TRBV19	-	TRBJ1-2	-	CASSENGLYGYTF	TGTGCCAGTTCGGAGAACGGCCTCTATGGCTACACCTTC
TRBV6-5	-	TRBJ1-6	-	CASSYSGRGDSPLHF	TGTGCCAGCAGTTACTCCGGCAGGGGCGATTCACCCCTCCACTTT
TRBV10-3	-	TRBJ2-7	TRBD1	CAISGLDRDTRTYEQYF	TGTGCCATCAGTGGTCTTGACAGGGACACTCGTACCTACGAGCAGTACTTC
TRBV7-9	-	TRBJ2-5	-	CASSLGTAQETQYF	TGTGCCAGCAGCTTAGGAACAGCCCAAGAGACCCAGTACTTC
TRBV11-3	-	TRBJ2-5	-	CASSRPGQETQYF	TGTGCCAGCAGCCGACCCGGGCAAGAGACCCAGTACTTC
TRBV28	-	TRBJ1-2	-	CASSLARTATF	TGTGCCAGCAGTTTGGCAAGGACAGCCACCTTC
TRBV6-4	-	TRBJ1-1	-	CASRGQLNTEAFF	TGTGCCAGCCGCGGACAGCTGAACACTGAAGCTTTCTTT
TRBV3-1/TRBV3-2	-	TRBJ1-1	TRBD1	CASSQGGGQGNTEAFF	TGTGCCAGCAGCCAAGGGGGGGGACAGGGTAACACTGAAGCTTTCTTT